Below, 15 T cell receptor beta chains from the same sample are listed, as sequenced in a study of blood T cell repertoires in COVID-19. Assay: immunoSEQ multiplex PCR; the TCRdb copy retains only in-frame clones and omits some. The sample contains under 95,000 clones, about 70% of which appear only once. The sequenced sample consisted of peripheral blood. These receptors came from a middle-aged man with active or convalescent COVID-19.

This clone was seen a few times. The chain recombines TRBV7-8 with TRBJ2-7, with 15 nucleotides matching TRBD2. CDR1 is SGHVS, CDR2 FQNEAQ, per germline. Trimming cost V 5 bases and J 0 bases; bases outside gene matches: 5. This CDR3 region has 17 residues. CDR3 protein: CASSPGLAGGISYEQYF. CDR3 nucleotides: TGTGCCAGCAGCCCTGGACTAGCGGGGGGGATCTCCTACGAGCAGTACTTC.

This clone was detected once. The chain links TRBV28 to TRBJ1-5; 7 bases align to TRBD1. Trimming at V came to 4 bases and at J to 0 bases, leaving 3 bases not matched to a gene. The CDR3 is 15 residues long. Germline lookup yields CDR1 MDHEN and CDR2 SYDVKM. CDR3 DNA sequence: TGTGCCAGCAGTTCTCGGGACAGTAGCAATCAGCCCCAGCATTTT. Encoded protein: CASSSRDSSNQPQHF.

The CDR3 DNA reads as TGTGCCAGCAGCCAAGGTCGGGACTCCACAGATACGCAGTATTTT. It translates to CASSQGRDSTDTQYF. The rearrangement uses TRBV3-1 (or the pseudogene TRBV3-2) and TRBJ2-3, with D possibly being TRBD2 (6 bases). The germline gives CDR1 LGHDT, CDR2 YNNKEL (reference sequence). The CDR3 runs 15 residues. Between the trimmed V and J ends, which lost 1 base and 2 bases, there was a span of 10 bases.

The chain joins TRBV29-1 to TRBJ1-1, with D tentatively TRBD1 (6 bases). With 7 bases removed from V and 7 bases from J, the gap between germline ends came to 13 bases. Germline lookup yields CDR1 SQVTM and CDR2 ANQGSEA. CDR3 length equals 11 residues. Written as DNA, the CDR3 is TGCAGCGGATTCCGGACAGATGAAGCTTTCTTT. Translating it yields CSGFRTDEAFF.

This chain links TRBV10-3 with TRBJ1-5; no definite D call. The CDR3 is made up of 16 amino acids. Trimming left V 0 bases short and J 6 bases short, with 15 bases between. Germline loops: CDR1 ENHRY, CDR2 SYGVKD. The CDR3 DNA sequence: TGTGCCATCAGTGAGTCGCTGGAGACCCGGAGTCAGCCCCAGCATTTT. Translating it yields CAISESLETRSQPQHF.

The chain is built from TRBV7-8 and TRBJ2-3; 10 bases match TRBD2. Trimming took 0 bases from V and 3 from J; bases not matched to a gene: 6. The CDR3 consists of 17 residues. CDR1 is SGHVS, CDR2 FQNEAQ, per germline. CDR3 residues: CASSLAAASGGTDTQYF. CDR3 DNA sequence: TGTGCCAGCAGCTTAGCGGCGGCTAGCGGGGGAACAGATACGCAGTATTTT.

This clone was picked up a small number of times. The J gene is TRBJ1-6, the V gene TRBV7-8, with a tentative D call TRBD1 (6 bases). The CDR3 loop spans 16 amino acids. Looked up from germline, CDR1 is SGHVS and CDR2 is FQNEAQ. Trimming removed 4 bases at V and 5 bases at J, with 15 bases between. CDR3 in amino acids: CASSSPGQSHNSPLHF. In DNA form, the CDR3 reads TGTGCCAGCAGCTCTCCTGGACAGTCTCATAATTCACCCCTCCACTTT.

The chain joins TRBV21-1 to TRBJ2-7; the table assigns TRBD1, which was not confirmed against the DNA. TRBV21-1 is assigned pseudogene status. CDR3 size: 14 residues. CDR3 in DNA: TGTGCCAGCCCCACAGTTCTCAACCCCTACGAGCAGTACTTC. Residues: CASPTVLNPYEQYF.

V usage is TRBV11-2 and J usage is TRBJ2-7, with TRBD2 as a possible D gene (6 bases). Trimming cost V 4 bases and J 2 bases, with 12 bases left between them. CDR1 and CDR2 from the germline V gene are SGHAT and FQNNGV. This CDR3 comprises 14 residues. In nucleotides, the CDR3 is TGTGCCAGCAGCTACGCTGGGGGGACCTACGAGCAGTACTTC. Amino acids: CASSYAGGTYEQYF.

J is TRBJ1-2 and V is TRBV29-1; D is undetermined. Germline lookup yields CDR1 SQVTM and CDR2 ANQGSEA. Trimming removed 3 bases at V and 2 bases at J, with 7 bases between. The CDR3 is 12 amino acids. The CDR3 protein is CSVDGENYGYTF. The CDR3 nucleotides read TGCAGCGTTGATGGGGAGAACTATGGCTACACCTTC.

The chain carries TRBV3-1 (or the pseudogene TRBV3-2) and TRBJ1-2; D remains unclear. Germline V gives CDR1 LGHDT, CDR2 YNNKEL (reference sequence). This CDR3 has 13 residues. Between the trimmed V and J ends, which lost 0 bases and 4 bases, there was a span of 6 bases. The CDR3 bases are TGTGCCAGCAGCCAAGATCTGTTCTATGGCTACACCTTC. It codes for CASSQDLFYGYTF.

The V gene is TRBV19, the J gene TRBJ1-1; D not certain. The V and J ends lost 7 bases and 4 bases respectively, with 16 bases between them. CDR1 LNHDA and CDR2 SQIVND come from the germline V gene (reference sequence). The CDR3 consists of 14 residues. CDR3 DNA: TGTGCCAGTACTGATGACGGGAGGTTCACTGAAGCTTTCTTT. Translated: CASTDDGRFTEAFF.

The V and J genes are TRBV7-6 and TRBJ2-3, with a weak D call TRBD2 (7 bases). The V gene's germline CDR1 is SGHVS and CDR2 FNYEAQ. V was pared by 3 bases and J by 5 bases, with 15 bases between. The CDR3 covers 15 residues. The CDR3 spells CASSFGGGRKDTQYF. The CDR3, as DNA: TGTGCCAGCAGCTTCGGCGGGGGCCGGAAAGATACGCAGTATTTT.

The chain recombines TRBV7-2 with TRBJ2-3; D ambiguous. Germline V gene sequence: CDR1 SGHTA, CDR2 FQGNSA. V lost 5 bases to trimming and J lost 4 bases, with 10 bases between them. The CDR3 has 13 amino acids. The DNA of the CDR3 is TGTGCCAGCAGCATGTCTAGAGCAGATACGCAGTATTTT. Translation gives CASSMSRADTQYF.

This chain connects TRBV5-4 to TRBJ2-1; D remains unclear. The CDR3 length is 13 residues. The germline gives CDR1 SGHNT, CDR2 YYREEE (reference sequence). Trimming pared 4 bases from V and 4 bases from J, leaving 9 bases between. CDR3 coding DNA: TGTGCCAGCAGCCCGGGTGGATACAATGAGCAGTTCTTC. Protein product: CASSPGGYNEQFF.